This is a list of T cell receptor beta chains from one sample in a study of shared clonotypes between healthy human individuals. Method: immunoSEQ multiplex PCR; TCRdb's copy keeps in-frame clones and lacks some. The sample records roughly 2.5 million clones, around 90% being singletons. Sequences were obtained from naive CD4+ T cells sorted from blood. These receptors originate from a man aged 18 to 30 in good health. Each CDR3 is given with its conserved first and last residue. The order of the fields is V gene, J gene, clone size, CDR3 protein. Clone sizes are given selectively: once, few, many, or a class where the clone is expanded.

v_gene: TRBV5-1; j_gene: TRBJ2-3; abundance: NA; CDR3aa: CASSPGGPADTQYF
v_gene: TRBV11-2; j_gene: TRBJ1-4; abundance: NA; CDR3aa: CASSVGQGEEKLFF
v_gene: TRBV6-1; j_gene: TRBJ1-5; abundance: NA; CDR3aa: CASSEFGTGYSNQPQHF
v_gene: TRBV2; j_gene: TRBJ2-2; abundance: NA; CDR3aa: CASSVGSGELFF
v_gene: TRBV4-3; j_gene: TRBJ1-5; abundance: NA; CDR3aa: CASSQETGGNQPQHF
v_gene: TRBV27; j_gene: TRBJ2-3; abundance: NA; CDR3aa: CASSFNTDTQYF
v_gene: TRBV6-1; j_gene: TRBJ2-5; abundance: NA; CDR3aa: CASTRGGAEETQYF
v_gene: TRBV18; j_gene: TRBJ2-5; abundance: NA; CDR3aa: CASSFEGGQETQYF
v_gene: TRBV5-1; j_gene: TRBJ1-1; abundance: NA; CDR3aa: CASGKEGAPNTEAFF
v_gene: TRBV21-1; j_gene: TRBJ2-1; abundance: NA; CDR3aa: CASIRDRADNEQFF
v_gene: TRBV30; j_gene: TRBJ2-7; abundance: NA; CDR3aa: CAWSGGEQYF
v_gene: TRBV5-1; j_gene: TRBJ1-5; abundance: NA; CDR3aa: CASSPDGGGQPQHF
v_gene: TRBV5-4; j_gene: TRBJ2-3; abundance: NA; CDR3aa: CASSHLAGGTDTQYF
v_gene: TRBV19; j_gene: TRBJ2-7; abundance: NA; CDR3aa: CAGFPGPKPHEQYF
v_gene: TRBV18; j_gene: TRBJ1-2; abundance: NA; CDR3aa: CASSPNREGDGYTF
v_gene: TRBV7-2; j_gene: TRBJ2-3; abundance: NA; CDR3aa: CASGSGVVDTQYF
v_gene: TRBV5-4; j_gene: TRBJ2-1; abundance: NA; CDR3aa: CASSLMGTANRYNEQFF
v_gene: TRBV28; j_gene: TRBJ2-3; abundance: NA; CDR3aa: CASQGAGVSTDTQYF
v_gene: TRBV2; j_gene: TRBJ2-1; abundance: NA; CDR3aa: CASRGLAGGRNNEQFF
v_gene: TRBV4-3; j_gene: TRBJ2-6; abundance: NA; CDR3aa: CASSQDSGSRSGANVLTF
v_gene: TRBV5-1; j_gene: TRBJ2-3; abundance: NA; CDR3aa: CASSLAVLAGSTDTQYF
v_gene: TRBV30; j_gene: TRBJ1-5; abundance: few; CDR3aa: CAWSPSGISNQPQHF
v_gene: TRBV28; j_gene: TRBJ2-7; abundance: NA; CDR3aa: CASSRTGTYEQYF
v_gene: TRBV7-2; j_gene: TRBJ2-3; abundance: NA; CDR3aa: CASKAGAGVPYF
v_gene: TRBV18; j_gene: TRBJ2-2; abundance: few; CDR3aa: CASSPPGASGELFF
v_gene: TRBV19; j_gene: TRBJ2-1; abundance: NA; CDR3aa: CASSIQGLAGGNEQFF
v_gene: TRBV6-5; j_gene: TRBJ2-7; abundance: NA; CDR3aa: CASRIHRGSYEQYF
v_gene: TRBV27; j_gene: TRBJ2-2; abundance: NA; CDR3aa: CASTLGPSPNTGELFF
v_gene: TRBV5-5; j_gene: TRBJ1-1; abundance: once; CDR3aa: CASSLGGLGSGAFF
v_gene: TRBV10-3; j_gene: TRBJ1-2; abundance: NA; CDR3aa: CAIRTGTGTKGGYTF
v_gene: TRBV6-1; j_gene: TRBJ1-1; abundance: NA; CDR3aa: CASRHRENTEAFF
v_gene: TRBV10-3; j_gene: TRBJ2-7; abundance: once; CDR3aa: CAISGASGSSYEQYF
v_gene: TRBV10-3; j_gene: TRBJ2-3; abundance: NA; CDR3aa: CAIRTDLPTDTQYF
v_gene: TRBV25-1; j_gene: TRBJ2-5; abundance: NA; CDR3aa: CASSAGDRGKIETQYF
v_gene: TRBV6-1; j_gene: TRBJ1-1; abundance: NA; CDR3aa: CASSDLGRKEAFF
v_gene: TRBV5-1; j_gene: TRBJ1-4; abundance: NA; CDR3aa: CASSLDRAREKLFF
v_gene: TRBV11-1; j_gene: TRBJ2-7; abundance: NA; CDR3aa: CASRSPGQGHDEQYF
v_gene: TRBV7-9; j_gene: TRBJ1-6; abundance: NA; CDR3aa: CASSLDGSPLHF
v_gene: TRBV11-3; j_gene: TRBJ2-7; abundance: NA; CDR3aa: CASSWDRGGEQYF
v_gene: TRBV27; j_gene: TRBJ2-1; abundance: NA; CDR3aa: CASSLYNNRVSGHNEQFF
v_gene: TRBV28; j_gene: TRBJ1-2; abundance: NA; CDR3aa: CASSPSSIKGANYGYTF
v_gene: TRBV27; j_gene: TRBJ2-7; abundance: NA; CDR3aa: CASSLSPQASYEQYF
v_gene: TRBV4-1; j_gene: TRBJ2-1; abundance: NA; CDR3aa: CASSQDQSSYNEQFF
v_gene: TRBV19; j_gene: TRBJ2-2; abundance: once; CDR3aa: CASTVGGWNTGELFF